These T cell receptor beta chains were read from a single sample in a study of shared clonotypes between healthy human individuals. TCRdb keeps only in-frame clones here, not all; method: immunoSEQ multiplex PCR. The sample includes some 1,600,000 clones, 98% of them seen just once. Sequencing used naive CD4+ T cells sorted from blood. The receptor set was obtained from a man aged 30 to 45 in good health. CDR3s include the opening cysteine and the closing phenylalanine or tryptophan. Each record gives: V gene, D gene, clone size, J gene, CDR3 DNA, CDR3 protein. The D gene is left open where the match is weak. Clone size, where shown, is once, few, many, or a class for clones that have expanded.

TRBV28,TRBD1,.,TRBJ2-7,TGTGCCAGCATGAGACAGGGATTCTACAGCGACTACGAGCAGTACTTC,CASMRQGFYSDYEQYF
TRBV5-4,TRBD1,.,TRBJ2-5,TGTGCCAGCAGCTTAAGACAGGGTGGGGAGACCCAGTACTTC,CASSLRQGGETQYF
TRBV5-1,.,.,TRBJ1-1,TGCGCCAGCAGCTTGTCAGCGAACACTGAAGCTTTCTTT,CASSLSANTEAFF
TRBV5-1,.,.,TRBJ2-7,TGCGCCAGCAGCGCAGGGACGGGGTGGTCCTACGAGCAGTACTTC,CASSAGTGWSYEQYF
TRBV5-1,.,.,TRBJ2-3,TGCGCCAGCACGACAGGGACTGCTCTAGGCACAGATACGCAGTATTTT,CASTTGTALGTDTQYF
TRBV7-9,TRBD2,once,TRBJ2-1,TGTGCCAGCGCAGACGCCGGGACTAGCGGGACGGAAAATGAGCAGTTCTTC,CASADAGTSGTENEQFF
TRBV5-4,TRBD1,.,TRBJ2-2,TGTGCCAGCAGCACCGGACAGGGTTGGGAGCTGTTTTTT,CASSTGQGWELFF
TRBV18,TRBD2,.,TRBJ2-4,TGTGCCAGCTCACCTCCGGGCGGGAGGGCCGCCAAAAACATTCAGTACTTC,CASSPPGGRAAKNIQYF
TRBV5-6,.,.,TRBJ2-3,TGTGCCAGCAGACCGGGACCCAACACAGATACGCAGTATTTT,CASRPGPNTDTQYF
TRBV27,.,.,TRBJ1-2,TGTGCCAGCAGTTTCCGGCAGGGCGGGGGCTACACCTTC,CASSFRQGGGYTF
TRBV28,TRBD2,.,TRBJ2-2,TGTGCCACCGTACTCTGGACTAGAGGGGCCGGGGAGCTGTTTTTT,CATVLWTRGAGELFF
TRBV5-1,.,.,TRBJ2-6,TGCGCCACCGGCCCCCTCTCTGGGGCCAACGTCCTGACTTTC,CATGPLSGANVLTF
TRBV5-1,.,.,TRBJ2-3,TGCGCCAGCAGCGACCAGCAGCCTCGCACAGATACGCAGTATTTT,CASSDQQPRTDTQYF
TRBV28,.,.,TRBJ2-7,TGTGCCAGCACCCCGAGGGTTGCCCTCTACGAGCAGTACTTC,CASTPRVALYEQYF
TRBV5-8,.,.,TRBJ1-5,TGTGCCAGCAGCTTGTTACTGGGCTTAGGAAATCAGCCCCAGCATTTT,CASSLLLGLGNQPQHF
TRBV29-1,.,.,TRBJ2-7,TGCAGCGCAGGGGCTAGCAGCTACGAGCAGTACTTC,CSAGASSYEQYF
TRBV27,.,.,TRBJ2-1,TGTGCCAGCAGCCGTAGACTAGTGAATGAGCAGTTCTTC,CASSRRLVNEQFF
TRBV5-6,TRBD2,.,TRBJ2-2,TGTGCCAGCATCACTAGCGGAGGGAACACCGGGGAGCTGTTTTTT,CASITSGGNTGELFF
TRBV28,TRBD2,.,TRBJ2-7,TGTGCCAGCCGGCCGGGGGGGCTCCTCTCCTACGAGCAGTACTTC,CASRPGGLLSYEQYF
TRBV11-2,.,.,TRBJ1-1,TGTGCCAGCAGCTTAGCTCCCGGATCGAACACTGAAGCTTTCTTT,CASSLAPGSNTEAFF
TRBV18,.,.,TRBJ2-2,TGTGCCAGCTCCGAAGGGACCATCATCGGGGAGCTGTTTTTT,CASSEGTIIGELFF
TRBV5-1,.,.,TRBJ2-7,TGCGCCAGCAGCTTGGGACAGGCGTCCTACGAGCAGTACTTC,CASSLGQASYEQYF
TRBV2,.,.,TRBJ2-3,TGTGCCAGCAGTTCCAGGAATGGAGATACGCAGTATTTT,CASSSRNGDTQYF
TRBV10-3,TRBD2,few,TRBJ2-1,TGTGCCATCAGTGAGCCTAGCGGCTACAATGAGCAGTTCTTC,CAISEPSGYNEQFF
TRBV29-1,.,.,TRBJ2-2,TGCAGCTCAACCGGGGGAACCGGGGAGCTGTTTTTT,CSSTGGTGELFF
TRBV28,TRBD2,.,TRBJ2-7,TGTGCCAGCAGCCCCATAGCGGGGGCCGGCGAGCAGTACTTC,CASSPIAGAGEQYF
TRBV5-5,.,.,TRBJ2-7,TGTGCCAGCAGCTTGGCGTCCCCTAGGGAGCAGCAGTACTTC,CASSLASPREQQYF
TRBV27,.,.,TRBJ2-7,TGTGCCAGCAGAAAACGACAACGGGACCCTGGCTACGAGCAGTACTTC,CASRKRQRDPGYEQYF